This TCR beta chain was sequenced during a study of monozygotic twins with inflammatory bowel disease (dated by TCRdb to 2018 to 2020). Concerning the study at large: The complete study included about 28 monozygotic twin pairs: 19 IBD-discordant Danish pairs and nine German pairs, of which four were IBD-concordant and five were IBD-discordant. Each individual had, on average, about 151 000 unique TCRalpha sequences and 181 000 unique TCRbeta sequences available for analysis. The search for disease-associated traits relied mainly on comparing IBD patients with their genetically identical healthy co-twins within discordant pairs.

Notes on this clonotype: Its antigen remains unidentified.

The CDR3 measures 19 amino acids from cysteine to phenylalanine. The DNA sequence is not available. Reading the germline V gene gives CDR1 SGHRS and CDR2 YFSETQ. General conclusions and limits of the study: Differing immunosuppressive treatments among patients may have added background noise and inter-individual variability to the repertoires. No single strong signal or clonotype linked to IBD turned up in the results, so the idea that one exists was not supported. The analysis was unable to tell apart different T cell subtypes. A decrease in TCRbeta repertoire diversity, as measured by inverse Simpson index, was observed in IBD patients compared with their healthy co-twins. Concordant and discordant twins showed no difference in repertoire similarity, possibly because of limited statistical power. Compared with healthy twins, IBD patients shared fewer clonotypes with other individuals, and the difference was most pronounced in patients with signs of disease activity.

An approximately 2.6 ml peripheral blood sample was drawn into PAXgene tubes per donor and stored at -80°C. Without T cell sorting, total RNA was isolated from whole blood using the PAXgene blood miRNA kit on an automated QIAcube. Peripheral blood from monozygotic twin pairs concordant or discordant for inflammatory bowel disease was subjected to deep TCRalpha and TCRbeta repertoire profiling with unique molecular barcoding. For every twin pair, smoking habits were documented, and each individual was categorised as a current, former or never smoker. Libraries were made using 5' RACE. Preparation of each TCR library used around 3,500 ng of total RNA. For each sample, cDNA synthesis with SMARTScribe reverse transcriptase was split into eight separate reactions. During cDNA synthesis, unique molecular identifiers containing a 6-nucleotide sample barcode were introduced by template switching. Amplification of TCRalpha and TCRbeta cDNA involved two nested PCRs of approximately 16 and 9 cycles, and each PCR was followed by bead purification. Before amplification, cDNA was treated with uracil DNA-glycosylase and purified using the QIAquick PCR purification kit. The second PCR added Illumina TruSeq-compatible adapters along with sample-specific barcodes. TapeStation and Qubit were used to check library quality and concentration, and 5 ng of each library went into the pool. Pooled libraries were sequenced on an Illumina HiSeq2500 single-index Rapid Run with 2 x 100 bp reads and custom sequencing primers. The authors' analysis ran thus. UMI-based consensus assembly with MiGEC version 1.2.6 was used to correct PCR and sequencing errors. MiXCR version 2.1.1 was used for V(D)J alignment, clonotype assembly and CDR3 extraction. To normalise gene usage, clonotype sharing and MAIT/NKT TCR abundance, the analysis used the top 1000, 10 000 and 20 000 clonotypes per sample. After downsampling to 27 000 UMIs, diversity was calculated as the inverse Simpson index using the vegan R package. Paired Mann-Whitney U tests were applied to discordant twin pairs, with Benjamini-Hochberg correction for multiple testing. Through TCRdb reprocessing, the reads give one entry per CDR3 protein sequence; DNA is omitted. TCRdb, not the original authors, processed these V and J calls. This sample's listing comprises some 300,000 distinct CDR3 sequences. The ten largest clones represent roughly 5.8% of the sample.

Recombination linked TRBV5-1 to TRBJ1-1; the D call of TRBD1 rests on TCRdb alone, since no DNA is present to check it. The sample taken for sequencing was blood. The sequence came from a human donor with ulcerative colitis or Crohn's disease, or a healthy co-twin of an affected twin (not recorded which). CDR3 loop: CASSFSSGQGAGRNTEAFF.